Listed below are T cell receptor beta chains from one sample, sequenced in a study of monozygotic twins with inflammatory bowel disease. TCRdb derives one entry per CDR3 protein from the 5' RACE reads, leaving out DNA. Its clone listing holds roughly 120,000 distinct CDR3 sequences. Material for sequencing was blood. The receptors stem from a human donor with ulcerative colitis or Crohn's disease, or a healthy co-twin of an affected twin (not recorded which). Each CDR3 is given with its conserved first and last residue.

j_call	v_call	cdr3_aa
TRBJ2-1	TRBV11-2	CASSTPEVSNEQFF
TRBJ2-3	TRBV12-3/TRBV12-4	CASSFRDLAAFGPKGTQYF
TRBJ2-1	TRBV12-3/TRBV12-4	CASSLSWGGGPYNEQFF
TRBJ2-1	TRBV6-4	CASSERVYNEQFF
TRBJ1-1	TRBV12-3/TRBV12-4	CASSFPGQGGTEAFF
TRBJ1-5	TRBV2	CASRDSLNQPQHF
TRBJ2-3	TRBV6-1	CASRVSLTSSLTDTQYF
TRBJ2-5	TRBV9	CASSGGQGRETHYF
TRBJ2-3	TRBV7-2	CASSHKTGGESTDTQYF
TRBJ1-1	TRBV19	CATQDRFDTEAFF
TRBJ2-5	TRBV6-1	CASSEEGETQYF
TRBJ2-7	TRBV20-1	CSARGELGGYEQYF
TRBJ2-3	TRBV7-6	CASSLVASERHTDTQYF
TRBJ2-3	TRBV27	CASSLRLGGEADTQYF
TRBJ2-7	TRBV12-2	CASRKHADGDTYEQYF
TRBJ1-5	TRBV19	CASSVQGILNQPQHF
TRBJ1-6	TRBV5-1	CASSLGTGTYNSPLHF
TRBJ1-1	TRBV19	CASSEGGSGTEAFF
TRBJ2-3	TRBV7-2	CASSLAAGGLDTQYF
TRBJ2-2	TRBV20-1	CSVGRMNTGELFF
TRBJ2-7	TRBV7-6	CASSLVSGISYEQYF
TRBJ2-7	TRBV4-2	CASSQEWRGGFSYEQYF
TRBJ1-5	TRBV10-3	CAISGEGGSNQPQHF
TRBJ1-1	TRBV29-1	CSVLTATNTEAFF